The source of this TCR beta chain is a study of OX40 agonist ivuxolimab in advanced cancers. Turning to the study itself: Mean age roughly 65 years, range roughly 23 to 79; 82.7% male. Earlier treatment with anti-PD-1, anti-PD-L1 or anti-CTLA-4 was permitted, and about 40% had received some.

A history of autoimmune disease or systemic immunosuppression excluded patients. Only in-frame clones appear in the TCRdb table, and some are missing; sequencing was by immunoSEQ multiplex PCR. Among roughly 63,000 clones, approximately 92% were seen once, and the ten largest hold 10% to 13%. Germline-derived CDR1 and CDR2 are SGDLS and YYNGEE. V shed 6 bases and J 2 bases; nucleotides not matched to a gene: 5. The CDR3 has 14 amino acids. Study-wide results and limits: A proportion of nonresponders additionally exhibited low normalized T-cell clonal expansion.

Concerning this clone itself: What it binds is unknown.

This receptor was identified in an adult with an advanced solid tumor such as melanoma, head and neck, liver or kidney cancer. The V gene is TRBV9, the J gene TRBJ2-5; TRBD2 agrees at 9 bases. This specimen was CD4+ or CD8+ T cells sorted from blood, taken in a trial of the OX40 agonist ivuxolimab. In DNA form, the CDR3 reads TGTGCCAGCACGAGGGCGGGAGGGCAAGAGACCCAGTACTTC. Translated: CASTRAGGQETQYF.